Presented here are 18 T cell receptor beta chains from one specimen sequenced in a study of cytomegalovirus exposure and HLA in healthy donors. With 60 Vbeta and 13 Jbeta primers, the PCR was carried out. Only in-frame clones appear in the TCRdb table, and some are missing; sequencing was by immunoSEQ multiplex PCR. The table includes about 100,000 clones, more than 80% detected once. Sequenced: PBMCs. These receptors were obtained from a man younger than 45 in good health and CMV-seronegative.

The chain has TRBV18 and TRBJ1-5, with 7 bases matching TRBD1. J lost 8 bases, V lost 6 bases, and 7 bases had no gene match. Germline CDR1 KGHSH, CDR2 LQKENI. This CDR3 is 13 amino acids long. CDR3 amino acids: CASSSGTVKPQHF. CDR3 nucleotide sequence: TGTGCCAGCTCGTCCGGGACAGTCAAGCCCCAGCATTTT.

The chain carries TRBV6-1 and TRBJ2-3; 10 positions agree with TRBD2. Germline V gene lookup returns CDR1 MNHNS and CDR2 SASEGT. With 4 bases clipped from V and 1 base from J, the junction kept 8 bases outside the gene matches. The CDR3 length is 17 residues. CDR3 nucleotide sequence: TGTGCCAGCAGTGGCCTTTGGACTAGCGGCCGCACAGATACGCAGTATTTT. Translating it yields CASSGLWTSGRTDTQYF.

The V call is TRBV7-6, the J call TRBJ2-1, with 7 bases aligning to TRBD2. The trim removed 2 bases at V and 5 bases at J, leaving 6 bases unmatched. This CDR3 spans 15 amino acids. CDR1 and CDR2 from the germline V gene are SGHVS and FNYEAQ. For the CDR3, the DNA is TGTGCCAGCAGCTTATGGCGGGGGTCGGACAATGAGCAGTTCTTC. Translation gives CASSLWRGSDNEQFF. Based on the CDR3 plus reference TRBV7-6 and TRBJ2-1, the full variable domain is GAGVSQSPRYKVTKRGQDVALRCDPISGHVSLYWYRQALGQGPEFLTYFNYEAQQDKSGLPNDRFSAERPEGSISTLTIQRTEQRDSAMYRCASSLWRGSDNEQFFGPGTRLTVL.

This rearrangement joins TRBV7-9 to TRBJ2-2; possible D gene TRBD1, 6 bases. The CDR3 has 14 residues. The V gene lost 9 bases and the J gene lost 3 bases, with 14 bases spanning the gap. The germline V gene encodes CDR1 SEHNR and CDR2 FQNEAQ (reference sequence). This CDR3 is CARGGQGHTGELFF. In DNA form, the CDR3 reads TGTGCCAGAGGGGGTCAGGGTCACACCGGGGAGCTGTTTTTT.

For the CDR3, the DNA is TGTGCCAGCAGTGACCTCACACAGGGGGCTTATTCACCCCTCCACTTT. This sequence encodes CASSDLTQGAYSPLHF. The rearrangement links TRBV25-1 to TRBJ1-6; TRBD1 matches 9 bases. The CDR3 length is 16 residues. CDR1 MGHDK and CDR2 SYGVNS come from the germline V gene. V dropped 3 bases and J dropped 8; count of bases not matched to a gene: 8.

The chain has TRBV2 and TRBJ2-7; D call uncertain. The CDR3 length is 11 residues. Germline-derived CDR1 and CDR2 are SNHLY and FYNNEI. The V and J ends lost 2 bases and 4 bases respectively, with 3 bases between them. CDR3 bases: TGTGCCAGCAGTGAATTATACGAGCAGTACTTC. Its translation: CASSELYEQYF.

J is TRBJ2-2 and V is TRBV13, with 7 bases aligning to TRBD1. V shed 6 bases and J 3 bases; nucleotides not matched to a gene: 7. This CDR3 contains 15 residues. Germline-derived CDR1 and CDR2 are PRHDT and FYEKMQ (reference sequence). Here the CDR3 reads CASRNGQDYTGELFF. CDR3 nucleotide sequence: TGTGCCAGCAGAAACGGACAGGATTACACCGGGGAGCTGTTTTTT. The full variable domain, completed using reference TRBV13 and TRBJ2-2, is AAGVIQSPRHLIKEKRETATLKCYPIPRHDTVYWYQQGPGQDPQFLISFYEKMQSDKGSIPDRFSAQQFSDYHSELNMSSLELGDSALYFCASRNGQDYTGELFFGEGSRLTVL.

V gene TRBV19 combines with J gene TRBJ1-2; D is perhaps TRBD1 (6 bases). V dropped 5 bases and J dropped 7 bases, with 17 bases sitting between them. The CDR3 totals 14 residues. Germline CDR1 is LNHDA and CDR2 is SQIVND (reference sequence). The CDR3 region is CASSDSRGRVGYTF. DNA for the CDR3: TGTGCCAGTAGTGATTCCAGGGGCAGGGTTGGCTACACCTTC.

The gene calls are TRBV10-1 and TRBJ2-4; TRBD1 aligns across 11 bases. This CDR3 has 17 residues. Germline trimming cut 4 bases from V and 8 bases from J; bases unmatched to any gene: 13. Germline V gene lookup returns CDR1 WNHNN and CDR2 SYGVQD (reference sequence). The CDR3 sequence: CASSGARTGGERDIQYF. The CDR3 DNA sequence: TGCGCCAGCAGTGGTGCGAGGACAGGGGGCGAGAGGGACATTCAGTACTTC.

V usage is TRBV15 and J usage is TRBJ2-4; perhaps TRBD2 as D (6 bases). Trimming removed 5 bases from V and 5 bases from J, with 7 bases in between. The V gene's germline CDR1 is LNHNV and CDR2 YYDKDF (reference sequence). The CDR3 has 12 amino acids. CDR3 loop: CATSAGQNIQYF. The CDR3, as DNA: TGTGCCACCAGCGCGGGACAAAACATTCAGTACTTC.

This chain connects TRBV28 to TRBJ1-2; the match to TRBD1 covers 7 bases. In germline, CDR1 is MDHEN, CDR2 SYDVKM. The trim removed 1 base at V and 3 bases at J, leaving 2 bases unmatched. There are 14 residues in the CDR3. The CDR3 spells CASSLYQGDYGYTF. The CDR3 DNA follows: TGTGCCAGCAGTTTATATCAGGGGGACTATGGCTACACCTTC.

V usage is TRBV29-1 and J usage is TRBJ2-7, with D possibly matching TRBD1 (5 bases). This CDR3 is built from 13 residues. The germline V gene has CDR1 SQVTM and CDR2 ANQGSEA. Deletions cut 3 bases from V and 0 bases from J, with 9 bases between. The CDR3 nucleotides read TGCAGCGTTGATGGCAGGGACTCCTACGAGCAGTACTTC. Translated, it gives CSVDGRDSYEQYF.

V is TRBV10-3 and J is TRBJ1-1, with D maybe TRBD1 (5 bases). This CDR3 region has 20 residues. CDR1 and CDR2 from the germline V gene are ENHRY and SYGVKD. V lost 0 bases to trimming and J lost 2 bases, with 25 bases between them. As DNA, the CDR3 is TGTGCCATCAGTGAGTCTTCGGAGGGGAATGTGGGGCTAGGAAACACTGAAGCTTTCTTT. The encoded protein is CAISESSEGNVGLGNTEAFF.

The V call is TRBV5-5, the J call TRBJ1-2; D call uncertain. The CDR3 has 13 residues. Between the trimmed V and J ends, which lost 2 bases and 3 bases, there was a span of 8 bases. Germline values: CDR1 SGHKS, CDR2 YYEKEE (reference sequence). The CDR3 sequence is CASSFDKYYGYTF. The CDR3 bases are TGTGCCAGCAGCTTCGACAAGTACTATGGCTACACCTTC. Variable domain in full (rest from reference TRBV5-5 and TRBJ1-2): DAGVTQSPTHLIKTRGQQVTLRCSPISGHKSVSWYQQVLGQGPQFIFQYYEKEERGRGNFPDRFSARQFPNYSSELNVNALLLGDSALYLCASSFDKYYGYTFGSGTRLTVV.

The V gene is TRBV2, the J gene TRBJ1-5, with D possibly being TRBD1 (5 bases). Trimming shortened V by 6 bases and J by 1 base, and 10 bases separated the two germline ends. CDR1 and CDR2 (germline): SNHLY, FYNNEI. The CDR3 has 14 amino acids. CDR3 loop: CASSVDRSNQPQHF. CDR3 nucleotides: TGTGCCAGCAGCGTAGACAGAAGCAATCAGCCCCAGCATTTT. Combining the CDR3 with reference TRBV2 and TRBJ1-5 gives the whole variable domain EPEVTQTPSHQVTQMGQEVILRCVPISNHLYFYWYRQILGQKVEFLVSFYNNEISEKSEIFDDQFSVERPDGSNFTLKIRSTKLEDSAMYFCASSVDRSNQPQHFGDGTRLSIL.

V and J are TRBV5-4 and TRBJ2-3, with D perhaps TRBD1 (6 bases). The V end lost 0 bases, the J end lost 3 bases, and 11 bases lay between the germline ends. The CDR3 covers 15 residues. The germline gives CDR1 SGHNT, CDR2 YYREEE (reference sequence). This CDR3 is CASSLGQGRTDTQYF. DNA of the CDR3: TGTGCCAGCAGCTTGGGCCAGGGGAGAACAGATACGCAGTATTTT. Full variable domain (remainder filled in from reference TRBV5-4 and TRBJ2-3): ETGVTQSPTHLIKTRGQQVTLRCSSQSGHNTVSWYQQALGQGPQFIFQYYREEENGRGNFPPRFSGLQFPNYSSELNVNALELDDSALYLCASSLGQGRTDTQYFGPGTRLTVL.

The chain links TRBV29-1 to TRBJ2-5, with a possible D match to TRBD2 (5 bases). From germline, CDR1 is SQVTM and CDR2 ANQGSEA. Trimming removed 3 bases at V and 3 bases at J, with 11 bases between. This CDR3 is built from 13 residues. The chain's CDR3 is CSVEEAAEETQYF. The CDR3 coding sequence is TGCAGCGTTGAGGAAGCGGCCGAAGAGACCCAGTACTTC.

The V and J genes are TRBV30 and TRBJ2-7; D is ambiguous. V dropped 1 base and J dropped 0 bases, with 7 bases sitting between them. CDR3 length: 13 amino acids. Germline CDR1 is GTSNPN and CDR2 is SVGIG (reference sequence). The CDR3 region is CAWSAPSSYEQYF. The CDR3 DNA reads TGTGCCTGGAGTGCGCCGAGCTCCTACGAGCAGTACTTC.